The entry that follows covers one T cell receptor (beta chain) sequence. This sample was taken from a study of blood T cell repertoires in COVID-19. Turning to the study itself: T cells, B-cell-depleted T cells, or PBMCs supplied cDNA or gDNA.

Using immunoSEQ multiplex PCR, the repertoire was profiled, and TCRdb retains in-frame clones only, with some absent. The data hold 65,000 to 75,000 clones, with approximately 80% observed a single time. J lost 7 bases, V lost 2 bases, and 13 bases had no gene match. This CDR3 is built from 17 residues. Germline assignment: CDR1 LGHDT and CDR2 YNNKEL (reference sequence). This clonotype was sampled from a human donor in a cohort sampled during active COVID-19. The sample was peripheral blood. The J gene is TRBJ2-1, the V gene TRBV3-1 (or the pseudogene TRBV3-2); the match to TRBD2 covers 8 bases. CDR3 protein: CASSQSRSGTSKNEQFF. DNA for the CDR3: TGTGCCAGCAGCCAATCCCGTAGCGGGACAAGCAAGAATGAGCAGTTCTTC.